This TCR beta chain is from a study of blood T cell repertoires in COVID-19. Turning to the study itself: Samples came from the United States, Italy and Spain, spanning acute and convalescent COVID-19. Sources were T cells, B-cell-depleted T cells, or PBMCs; the material itself was cDNA or gDNA.

Under the authors' procedure: From reference gene primer amplification, estimates of nucleated cell counts were derived. The protocol was immunoSEQ multiplex PCR, while the TCRdb copy is restricted to in-frame clones and leaves out a portion. V, J and clone size are taken as reported in that table, and D and trimming were inferred from the DNA itself. Here the sample spans 150,000 to 200,000 clones, roughly 86% being singletons. Germline loops: CDR1 SGHTA, CDR2 FQGNSA. The J segment lost 6 bases and the V segment lost 2 bases, leaving 11 bases of the junction unmatched. The CDR3 is made up of 17 amino acids. This clone was recorded only once.

The TCR was taken from a man between 65 and 85 years old with acute or convalescent COVID-19. This chain joins TRBV7-2 and TRBJ1-2, with TRBD1 matching over 11 bases. Sequencing was done on a sample of peripheral blood. The CDR3 loop reads CASSLQVRTGGADGYTF. DNA of the CDR3: TGTGCCAGCAGCTTACAGGTCAGGACAGGGGGCGCGGATGGCTACACCTTC.